This record covers a single TCR beta chain. Other nucleotide sequences from this sample produce the same CDR3. CDR1 and CDR2 (germline): MNHEY, SVGAGI. V dropped 5 bases and J dropped 1 base, with 7 bases sitting between them. CDR3 length: 13 residues. Under the authors' procedure: Reference gene primer amplification gave nucleated cell count estimates. Sequencing used immunoSEQ multiplex PCR; TCRdb keeps in-frame clones, though not all of them. That table furnishes V, J and clone size, whereas the DNA furnished D and trimming. The sample includes over 200,000 clones, 84% of them seen just once. The data were obtained in a study of blood T cell repertoires in COVID-19. Study context: The United States, Italy and Spain were the sources of the acute and convalescent COVID-19 samples. PBMCs, B-cell-depleted T cells, or T cells were the source of the cDNA or gDNA that made up the material.

Sequenced input: peripheral blood. The chain links TRBV6-5 to TRBJ2-3; no firm D call. This clonotype was sampled from a woman aged 80 or over with active or convalescent COVID-19. In DNA, the CDR3 is TGTGCCAGCAGTCCTCCTGGCACAGATACGCAGTATTTT. Its protein is CASSPPGTDTQYF.